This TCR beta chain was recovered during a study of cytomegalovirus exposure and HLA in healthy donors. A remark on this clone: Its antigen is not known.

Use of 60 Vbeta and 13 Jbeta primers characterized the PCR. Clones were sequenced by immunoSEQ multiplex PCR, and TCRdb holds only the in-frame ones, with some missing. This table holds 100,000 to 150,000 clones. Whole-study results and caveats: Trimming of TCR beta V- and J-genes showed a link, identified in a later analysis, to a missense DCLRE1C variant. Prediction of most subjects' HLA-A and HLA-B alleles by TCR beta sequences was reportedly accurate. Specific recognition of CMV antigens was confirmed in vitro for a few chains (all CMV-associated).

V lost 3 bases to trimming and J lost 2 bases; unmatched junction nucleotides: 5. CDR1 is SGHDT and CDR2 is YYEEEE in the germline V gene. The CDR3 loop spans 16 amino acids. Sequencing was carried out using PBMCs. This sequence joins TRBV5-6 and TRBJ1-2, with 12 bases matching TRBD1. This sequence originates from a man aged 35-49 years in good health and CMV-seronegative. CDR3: CASSWSGTGGNYGYTF. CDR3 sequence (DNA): TGTGCCAGCAGCTGGTCGGGGACAGGGGGCAACTATGGCTACACCTTC.